These 27 T cell receptor beta chains originate from one sample sequenced in a study of T cells in Graves' hyperthyroidism and ophthalmopathy. Researchers took RNA transcripts and amplified the TCR beta CDR3 regions from them. During a first-round RT-PCR of the TCR CDR3, the HTBI primer set was used. MiXCR, run by TCRdb on the multiplex PCR reads, gives a single entry per CDR3 protein. The sample shows fewer than 900,000 distinct CDR3 sequences, less than 20% of them seen only once. Sequenced material: blood. Receptor source: a man in his late teens or twenties with Graves' hyperthyroidism.

This clonotype was seen a few times. The chain uses TRBV5-4 and TRBJ2-7; 10 bases are shared with TRBD2. There are 15 residues in the CDR3. Germline CDR1 and CDR2: SGHNT and YYREEE (reference sequence). The V and J ends lost 3 bases and 0 bases, in that order; junction bases with no gene match: 3. The CDR3 sequence is CASSSGLALSYEQYF. CDR3 nucleotide sequence: TGTGCCAGCAGCTCGGGACTAGCGCTCTCCTACGAGCAGTACTTC.

The genes are TRBV5-4 and TRBJ2-5; TRBD2 aligns across 10 bases. CDR3 length equals 16 residues. V dropped 0 bases and J dropped 5; count of bases not matched to a gene: 7. Germline CDR1 reads SGHNT; CDR2 reads YYREEE (reference sequence). The CDR3 loop is CASSLALAGVSETQYF. The CDR3 DNA reads TGTGCCAGCAGCTTGGCCCTAGCGGGAGTATCGGAGACCCAGTACTTC. The full variable domain, its missing parts supplied by reference TRBV5-4 and TRBJ2-5, is ETGVTQSPTHLIKTRGQQVTLRCSSQSGHNTVSWYQQALGQGPQFIFQYYREEENGRGNFPPRFSGLQFPNYSSELNVNALELDDSALYLCASSLALAGVSETQYFGPGTRLLVL.

The sample holds a few counts of this clonotype. This chain connects TRBV6-1 to TRBJ1-2; 7 bases fit TRBD1. J lost 6 bases, V lost 8 bases, and 15 bases had no gene match. This CDR3 contains 15 residues. Germline V gene lookup returns CDR1 MNHNS and CDR2 SASEGT. The CDR3 nucleotides are TGTGCCAGCGGCCCAGGGGGGGCTTCGGTGGATGGCTACACCTTC. Translating gives CASGPGGASVDGYTF.

This clonotype occurred many times. The CDR3 nucleotides read TGCGCCAGCAGCTTGAGTGGCAGGTCGGAGGGAGAGACCCAGTACTTC. Its translation: CASSLSGRSEGETQYF. V is TRBV5-1 and J is TRBJ2-5, with a weak D call TRBD2 (6 bases). V was trimmed by 1 base and J by 4 bases, leaving 17 bases between them. The V gene's germline CDR1 is SGHRS and CDR2 YFSETQ. This CDR3 region has 16 residues.

This clonotype was recorded at least ten times. This sequence joins TRBV27 and TRBJ2-7, with TRBD1 identical over 7 bases. J gave up 2 bases and V 5 bases, and 9 bases lay outside the gene matches. The germline CDR1 and CDR2 sequences are MNHEY and SMNVEV (reference sequence). The CDR3 has 15 residues. The CDR3 DNA sequence: TGTGCCAGCAGTCCTCTGCCGACAGGGCCCTACGAGCAGTACTTC. It translates to CASSPLPTGPYEQYF.

In this sample, this clonotype turned up many times. The chain has TRBV18 and TRBJ2-3, with D uncertain. CDR1 and CDR2 from the germline V gene are KGHSH and LQKENI. The CDR3 consists of 12 residues. Trimming cost V 9 bases and J 9 bases, with 16 bases left between them. CDR3 in DNA: TGTGCCAGTTCCACAGACCAACCGACGCAGTATTTT. Translated: CASSTDQPTQYF.

The CDR3 DNA is TGTGCCAGCAGCCGCACTAGCGGGATCTACAATGAGCAGTTCTTC. It is translated as CASSRTSGIYNEQFF. The gene calls are TRBV7-2 and TRBJ2-1; 10 bases are shared with TRBD2. The CDR3 consists of 15 residues. V dropped 5 bases and J dropped 3; count of bases not matched to a gene: 4. CDR1 is SGHTA and CDR2 is FQGNSA in the germline V gene.

This chain uses TRBV29-1 with TRBJ1-2, with 8 bases matching TRBD1. With 6 bases clipped from V and 4 bases from J, the junction kept 13 bases outside the gene matches. Germline V gene data show CDR1 as SQVTM and CDR2 as ANQGSEA. The length of the CDR3 is 15 residues. In DNA, the CDR3 is TGCAGCGTAGACAGGGGACCCATACTGGGCTATGGCTACACCTTC. Translated: CSVDRGPILGYGYTF. Drawing the rest from reference TRBV29-1 and TRBJ1-2, the complete variable domain is SAVISQKPSRDICQRGTSLTIQCQVDSQVTMMFWYRQQPGQSLTLIATANQGSEATYESGFVIDKFPISRPNLTFSTLTVSNMSPEDSSIYLCSVDRGPILGYGYTFGSGTRLTVV.

This clonotype was seen at least ten times. The V gene is TRBV3-1, the J gene TRBJ1-2; D is unclear. The germline CDR1 and CDR2 sequences are LGHDT and YNNKEL (reference sequence). Trimming stripped 1 base from V and 4 bases from J, with 10 bases between. The CDR3 covers 14 residues. The CDR3 nucleotides are TGTGCCAGCAGCCAAGTCTCGGCAGCCTATGGCTACACCTTC. It codes for CASSQVSAAYGYTF.

This clonotype was observed at least ten times. The chain links TRBV11-1 to TRBJ2-1; tentative D call: TRBD2 (5 bases). Germline V CDR1 and CDR2: SGHAT, FQDESV (reference sequence). V was trimmed by 3 bases and J by 0 bases, leaving 18 bases between them. The CDR3 loop spans 18 amino acids. The CDR3 here is CASSFRARRVSSYNEQFF. The CDR3 nucleotides are TGTGCCAGCAGCTTCAGAGCGCGGCGGGTTAGCTCCTACAATGAGCAGTTCTTC.

This clonotype was seen ten or more times. This chain links TRBV2 with TRBJ1-6; weak D call: TRBD1 (5 bases). Trimming removed 3 bases from V and 6 bases from J, with 15 bases in between. CDR1 and CDR2 (germline): SNHLY, FYNNEI. CDR3 size: 16 residues. The CDR3 DNA sequence: TGTGCCAGCAGTGAGTCGATGGGGGGAATTAATTCACCCCTCCACTTT. It translates to CASSESMGGINSPLHF.

In this sample, this clonotype turned up many times. The rearrangement links TRBV28 to TRBJ1-5, with 8 positions matching TRBD1. V dropped 5 bases and J dropped 6; count of bases not matched to a gene: 12. The CDR3 runs to 16 residues. Per the germline V gene, CDR1 is MDHEN and CDR2 is SYDVKM. For the CDR3, the DNA is TGTGCCAGCAGTCTTCCTGGACAGGGAATAATTCAGCCCCAGCATTTT. Translation: CASSLPGQGIIQPQHF.

V and J are TRBV3-1 and TRBJ2-7, with D perhaps matching TRBD1 or TRBD2 (5 bases each). CDR1 LGHDT and CDR2 YNNKEL come from the germline V gene (reference sequence). The CDR3 is made up of 15 amino acids. Trimming left V 8 bases short and J 5 bases short, with 22 bases between. CDR3 residues: CASQHSYGARNEQYF. CDR3 coding DNA: TGTGCCAGCCAGCATTCCTACGGGGCGAGGAACGAGCAGTACTTC.

The chain employs TRBV15 and TRBJ1-2, with no clear D. Deletions cut 3 bases from V and 4 bases from J, with 12 bases between. The germline CDR1 and CDR2 sequences are LNHNV and YYDKDF (reference sequence). The CDR3 sequence is 14 residues long. The CDR3 region has the DNA TGTGCCACCAGCAGGGAAGGATTTACCTATGGCTACACCTTC. As protein: CATSREGFTYGYTF.

This clonotype was observed at least ten times. V and J are TRBV7-2 and TRBJ2-1; TRBD2 agrees at 11 bases. The CDR3 is 15 amino acids. Trimming cost V 5 bases and J 3 bases; bases outside gene matches: 3. Germline V CDR1 and CDR2: SGHTA, FQGNSA. The CDR3 sequence is CASSHGTSGYNEQFF. The DNA for the CDR3 is TGTGCCAGCAGCCACGGGACTAGCGGCTACAATGAGCAGTTCTTC.

This chain joins TRBV28 and TRBJ1-4; 9 bases are shared with TRBD1. This CDR3 comprises 16 residues. Germline V gene data show CDR1 as MDHEN and CDR2 as SYDVKM. The V segment lost 4 bases and the J segment 7 bases; nucleotides outside the gene matches: 10. Here the CDR3 DNA reads TGTGCCAGCAGTTCCTACTCCCGGGACAGGGCTGAAAAACTGTTTTTT. It specifies CASSSYSRDRAEKLFF.

This clonotype has ten or more counts. This chain links TRBV7-6 with TRBJ2-5; D gene ambiguous. The V and J ends lost 5 bases and 4 bases respectively, with 11 bases between them. This CDR3 is built from 13 residues. Germline V gives CDR1 SGHVS, CDR2 FNYEAQ. The CDR3 coding sequence is TGTGCCAGCAGCGACGCCTGGGGAGAGACCCAGTACTTC. Its protein product is CASSDAWGETQYF.

The rearrangement uses TRBV29-1 and TRBJ2-7; 11 bases align to TRBD1. Unmatched junction bases numbered 7, after V lost 7 bases and J lost 2 bases. The CDR3 spans 14 residues. The V gene's germline CDR1 is SQVTM and CDR2 ANQGSEA. The CDR3: CSARGGQGAYEQYF. The CDR3 DNA reads TGCAGCGCCCGAGGGGGACAGGGGGCCTACGAGCAGTACTTC.

This clonotype was recorded many times. The chain employs TRBV20-1 and TRBJ1-2; D remains ambiguous. The germline gives CDR1 DFQATT, CDR2 SNEGSKA (reference sequence). This CDR3 spans 13 amino acids. V shed 0 bases and J shed 4 bases, with 9 bases lying between them. CDR3 sequence reads: CSARDRQFYGYTF. In DNA, the CDR3 is TGCAGTGCTAGAGATAGGCAGTTCTATGGCTACACCTTC.

This clonotype was observed many times. The chain is built from TRBV5-8 and TRBJ2-3; no reliable D call. V was trimmed by 0 bases and J by 8 bases, leaving 10 bases between them. This CDR3 has 13 amino acids. CDR1 and CDR2 (germline): SGHTS, YDEGEE. The CDR3 nucleotides are TGTGCCAGCAGCTTGGGACTTTTAGGTACGCAGTATTTT. Protein product: CASSLGLLGTQYF.

This chain links TRBV20-1 with TRBJ2-7; D possibly corresponds to TRBD1 (6 bases). Germline loops: CDR1 DFQATT, CDR2 SNEGSKA (reference sequence). V lost 2 bases to trimming and J lost 3 bases, with 17 bases between them. This CDR3 is 15 amino acids long. The CDR3 reads CSARPGQPDFYEQYF. CDR3 in DNA: TGCAGTGCTAGACCCGGACAGCCTGACTTCTACGAGCAGTACTTC.

This clonotype was counted ten times or more. This chain links TRBV20-1 with TRBJ2-1, with D tentatively TRBD2 (5 bases). CDR3 length: 13 residues. Germline CDR1 is DFQATT and CDR2 is SNEGSKA (reference sequence). V gave up 0 bases and J gave up 6 bases, with 9 bases separating them. The CDR3 region is CSARDVGINEQFF. CDR3 coding DNA: TGCAGTGCTAGAGATGTCGGGATCAATGAGCAGTTCTTC.

This clonotype was counted at least ten times. The rearrangement joins TRBV28 to TRBJ2-3; 10 nucleotides agree with TRBD2. Germline CDR1 MDHEN, CDR2 SYDVKM. Trimming at V came to 5 bases and at J to 5 bases, leaving 25 bases not matched to a gene. CDR3 length: 21 residues. CDR3 loop: CASSTAPGTSALEGAGDTQYF. DNA for the CDR3: TGTGCCAGCAGTACAGCTCCCGGGACTAGCGCCCTAGAGGGGGCAGGAGATACGCAGTATTTT.

The chain is built from TRBV29-1 and TRBJ2-2; 9 nucleotides agree with TRBD2. The CDR3 runs to 18 residues. The V gene's germline CDR1 is SQVTM and CDR2 ANQGSEA. J was trimmed by 3 bases and V by 6 bases; bases with no gene match: 17. The CDR3 sequence: CSVLGLAGTDGDTGELFF. The CDR3 region has the DNA TGCAGCGTCCTAGGGCTAGCGGGAACTGACGGGGACACCGGGGAGCTGTTTTTT.

In this sample, this clonotype turned up a few times. V is TRBV30 and J is TRBJ2-6; D unclear. V gave up 5 bases and J gave up 0 bases, with 5 bases separating them. This CDR3 contains 13 residues. Germline assignment: CDR1 GTSNPN and CDR2 SVGIG (reference sequence). The CDR3 spells CAWGISGANVLTF. The CDR3 nucleotides are TGTGCCTGGGGGATCTCTGGGGCCAACGTCCTGACTTTC.

V gene TRBV7-9 combines with J gene TRBJ2-1; perhaps TRBD1 as D (5 bases). CDR3 size: 13 residues. The V end was cut by 5 bases, the J end by 4 bases, with 9 bases between. Germline V lookup: CDR1 SEHNR, CDR2 FQNEAQ (reference sequence). CDR3 in amino acids: CASSMRQYNEQFF. CDR3 DNA: TGTGCCAGCAGCATGAGACAGTACAATGAGCAGTTCTTC.

V usage is TRBV15 and J usage is TRBJ1-2; the D is unclear. The V gene lost 1 base and the J gene lost 5 bases, with 8 bases spanning the gap. This CDR3 has 13 amino acids. Germline V lookup: CDR1 LNHNV, CDR2 YYDKDF (reference sequence). The CDR3 DNA reads as TGTGCCACCAGCAGAGGGGAGGGATATGGCTACACCTTC. This gives the protein CATSRGEGYGYTF. The full variable domain, with the rest looked up from reference TRBV15 and TRBJ1-2, is DAMVIQNPRYQVTQFGKPVTLSCSQTLNHNVMYWYQQKSSQAPKLLFHYYDKDFNNEADTPDNFQSRRPNTSFCFLDIRSPGLGDTAMYLCATSRGEGYGYTFGSGTRLTVV.